One and the same sample provided the 27 T cell receptor beta chains below, sequenced in a study of blood T cell repertoires in COVID-19. Assay: immunoSEQ multiplex PCR; the TCRdb copy retains only in-frame clones and omits some. The sample contains approximately 530,000 clones, approximately 88% of which appear only once. Material: peripheral blood. Every receptor here comes from a woman aged 50 to 60 with COVID-19, enrolled during active disease.

The chain uses TRBV6-1 and TRBJ1-2; D might be TRBD1 (5 bases). V lost 4 bases to trimming and J lost 4 bases, with 22 bases between them. This CDR3 is built from 17 residues. The germline V gene encodes CDR1 MNHNS and CDR2 SASEGT. The CDR3 bases are TGTGCCAGCAGTGGGGAGGCCGACAGCTATCCGGGCTATGGCTACACCTTC. It encodes CASSGEADSYPGYGYTF.

This clone was observed once. This sequence joins TRBV12-5 and TRBJ1-4; no reliable D call. Per germline, CDR1 LGHNT and CDR2 FRNRAP. Deletions cut 5 bases from V and 8 bases from J, with 18 bases between. The CDR3 covers 15 residues. CDR3 residues: CASGLHAAGKEKLFF. The DNA of the CDR3 is TGTGCTAGTGGTCTCCACGCCGCCGGGAAAGAAAAACTGTTTTTT.

The chain uses TRBV6-6 and TRBJ1-2, with TRBD1 matching over 9 bases. Germline-derived CDR1 and CDR2 are MNHNY and SVGAGI (reference sequence). The CDR3 is 16 amino acids. With 4 bases clipped from V and 0 bases from J, the junction kept 6 bases outside the gene matches. The CDR3 loop reads CASSFGGQGANYGYTF. The CDR3 nucleotides are TGTGCCAGCAGTTTTGGGGGACAGGGAGCTAACTATGGCTACACCTTC.

The chain links TRBV5-1 to TRBJ2-3; tentative D call: TRBD2 (6 bases). Between the trimmed V and J ends, which lost 1 base and 6 bases, there was a span of 18 bases. The CDR3 spans 16 residues. The V gene's germline CDR1 is SGHRS and CDR2 YFSETQ. CDR3 DNA sequence: TGCGCCAGCAGCTTGCCCGCGCTCGGGGGACGGGATACGCAGTATTTT. Translation: CASSLPALGGRDTQYF. Combining the CDR3 with reference TRBV5-1 and TRBJ2-3 gives the whole variable domain KAGVTQTPRYLIKTRGQQVTLSCSPISGHRSVSWYQQTPGQGLQFLFEYFSETQRNKGNFPGRFSGRQFSNSRSEMNVSTLELGDSALYLCASSLPALGGRDTQYFGPGTRLTVL.

This chain connects TRBV28 to TRBJ1-1; no definite D call. CDR3 length: 11 amino acids. V lost 9 bases to trimming and J lost 4 bases, with 9 bases between them. Germline CDR1 and CDR2: MDHEN and SYDVKM. CDR3 loop: CARRAVTEAFF. The CDR3 DNA follows: TGTGCCAGGAGAGCCGTCACTGAAGCTTTCTTT.

This clone was counted a few times. Other DNA sequences in this specimen translate into the identical CDR3. This chain joins TRBV6-5 and TRBJ2-7, with 11 bases identical to TRBD2. The CDR3 covers 15 residues. V lost 4 bases and J lost 4; bases outside the gene matches: 6. Per germline, CDR1 MNHEY and CDR2 SVGAGI. CDR3 protein: CASSLTGTSGYEQYF. CDR3 DNA sequence: TGTGCCAGCAGTTTAACCGGGACTAGCGGTTACGAGCAGTACTTC.

The CDR3 DNA reads as TGTGCCAGCTCACCGGACAGGTTAGGAACTGAAGCTTTCTTT. It codes for CASSPDRLGTEAFF. The chain links TRBV18 to TRBJ1-1, with 7 bases fitting TRBD1. J lost 5 bases, V lost 3 bases, and 6 bases had no gene match. CDR3 length: 14 residues. Germline loops: CDR1 KGHSH, CDR2 LQKENI. Based on the CDR3 plus reference TRBV18 and TRBJ1-1, the full variable domain is NAGVMQNPRHLVRRRGQEARLRCSPMKGHSHVYWYRQLPEEGLKFMVYLQKENIIDESGMPKERFSAEFPKEGPSILRIQQVVRGDSAAYFCASSPDRLGTEAFFGQGTRLTVV.

The chain carries TRBV7-3 and TRBJ2-2; the match to TRBD2 covers 15 bases. Losses at the gene ends were 5 bases for V and 6 bases for J; bases not matched to a gene: 13. Germline CDR1 SGHTA, CDR2 FQGTGA. The CDR3 loop spans 19 amino acids. CDR3 loop: CASSPGLAGGPSYAGELFF. The CDR3 bases are TGTGCCAGCAGCCCCGGACTAGCGGGGGGGCCGAGTTACGCCGGGGAGCTGTTTTTT. Full variable domain (rest looked up from reference TRBV7-3 and TRBJ2-2): GAGVSQTPSNKVTEKGKYVELRCDPISGHTALYWYRQSLGQGPEFLIYFQGTGAADDSGLPNDRFFAVRPEGSVSTLKIQRTERGDSAVYLCASSPGLAGGPSYAGELFFGEGSRLTVL.

This sequence joins TRBV28 and TRBJ2-5; the match to TRBD2 covers 7 bases. Germline values: CDR1 MDHEN, CDR2 SYDVKM. CDR3 length: 14 residues. Unmatched junction bases numbered 7, after V lost 4 bases and J lost 5 bases. CDR3: CASSWGAGGETQYF. The CDR3 coding sequence is TGTGCCAGCAGTTGGGGAGCCGGGGGGGAGACCCAGTACTTC.

The rearrangement links TRBV18 to TRBJ1-2; D is possibly TRBD1 (6 bases). V was clipped by 6 bases and J by 3 bases, with 20 bases between them. Germline values: CDR1 KGHSH, CDR2 LQKENI. The CDR3 runs to 16 residues. The CDR3 DNA reads as TGTGCCAGCTCCCCGGGGGGGCAGAGACCCGACTATGGCTACACCTTC. Translation gives CASSPGGQRPDYGYTF. The whole variable domain, filled in from reference TRBV18 and TRBJ1-2, reads NAGVMQNPRHLVRRRGQEARLRCSPMKGHSHVYWYRQLPEEGLKFMVYLQKENIIDESGMPKERFSAEFPKEGPSILRIQQVVRGDSAAYFCASSPGGQRPDYGYTFGSGTRLTVV.

With regard to this clone: The junction shows a germline mismatch at one end, possibly a read error. The chain employs TRBV4-1 and TRBJ2-7; maybe TRBD1 (7 bases). Per the germline V gene, CDR1 is MGHRA and CDR2 is YSYEKL. The CDR3 covers 17 residues. This CDR3 is CASSQDVARDSSNEQYF. CDR3 coding DNA: TGCGCCAGCAGCCAAGATGTGGCGCGGGACAGCTCCAACGAGCAGTACTTC.

The V call is TRBV6-2 or TRBV6-3, the J call TRBJ1-1; D ambiguous. The germline V gene encodes CDR1 MNHEY and CDR2 SVGEGT. The V end lost 4 bases, the J end lost 2 bases, and 8 bases lay between the germline ends. CDR3 size: 13 residues. The CDR3 here is CASSSRSNTEAFF. The CDR3 DNA follows: TGTGCCAGCAGTTCGAGATCTAACACTGAAGCTTTCTTT.

This clone was detected once. The CDR3 DNA follows: TGTGCCAGCAGACCGGGGGAGGCCGGGGAGCTGTTTTTT. Residues: CASRPGEAGELFF. The V gene is TRBV7-5, the J gene TRBJ2-2; whether TRBD2, the table's D call, matches the DNA was not checked. TRBV7-5 is a known pseudogene. This CDR3 contains 13 residues.

The gene calls are TRBV2 and TRBJ1-3, with D perhaps TRBD1 (5 bases). The V gene's germline CDR1 is SNHLY and CDR2 FYNNEI. V lost 3 bases to trimming and J lost 4 bases, with 16 bases between them. The CDR3 spans 16 residues. CDR3 nucleotide sequence: TGTGCCAGCAGTGATAGGCAGGGAGGTTTCGGAAACACCATATATTTT. Its protein is CASSDRQGGFGNTIYF.

Details on this clone: With a much larger clone just one base away, this may be a read error. The J gene is TRBJ2-1, the V gene TRBV27; TRBD1 matches 7 bases. The germline CDR1 and CDR2 sequences are MNHEY and SMNVEV (reference sequence). J gave up 4 bases and V 2 bases, and 2 bases lay outside the gene matches. There are 14 residues in the CDR3. CDR3 sequence (DNA): TGTGCCAGCAGTTTAGGGACAGCATACAATGAGCAGTTCTTC. Translated: CASSLGTAYNEQFF.

This CDR3 reads CASSLGGLLGYTF. CDR3 in DNA: TGTGCCAGCAGTTTAGGAGGGCTGCTCGGCTACACCTTC. This chain connects TRBV12-3 or TRBV12-4 to TRBJ1-2; D gene ambiguous. This CDR3 comprises 13 residues. V was trimmed by 1 base and J by 8 bases, leaving 11 bases between them.

The rearrangement joins TRBV11-1 to TRBJ2-2; D possibly corresponds to TRBD1 (6 bases). Per germline, CDR1 SGHAT and CDR2 FQDESV (reference sequence). There are 14 residues in the CDR3. Trimming left V 5 bases short and J 6 bases short, with 13 bases between. In DNA form, the CDR3 reads TGTGCCAGCAGCCCGGGGCCAGGGGCCGGGGAGCTGTTTTTT. Amino acids: CASSPGPGAGELFF.

This clone was picked up a small number of times. CDR3 sequence: CASSERGAAYEQYF. The DNA for the CDR3 is TGTGCCAGCAGCGAGCGGGGGGCCGCCTACGAGCAGTACTTC. The chain is built from TRBV2 and TRBJ2-7, with 9 bases identical to TRBD2. Germline V lookup: CDR1 SNHLY, CDR2 FYNNEI. V trimming: 6 bases; J trimming: 2 bases; junction bases outside the gene matches: 5. The CDR3 consists of 14 residues.

This sequence joins TRBV5-1 and TRBJ1-4; D gene uncertain. The V gene lost 0 bases and the J gene lost 11 bases, with 17 bases spanning the gap. CDR1 SGHRS and CDR2 YFSETQ come from the germline V gene. The CDR3 length is 15 residues. CDR3: CASSLDGGQQSKLFF. CDR3 DNA sequence: TGCGCCAGCAGCTTGGATGGTGGGCAGCAGTCGAAACTGTTTTTT.

This clone was found once. The rearrangement links TRBV28 to TRBJ2-3; 9 bases are shared with TRBD2. V trimming: 6 bases; J trimming: 5 bases; junction bases outside the gene matches: 9. The CDR3 has 15 residues. Germline CDR1 reads MDHEN; CDR2 reads SYDVKM. The CDR3 sequence: CASSPPGLARDTQYF. In DNA form, the CDR3 reads TGTGCCAGCAGCCCGCCAGGACTAGCGAGAGATACGCAGTATTTT.

The chain is built from TRBV2 and TRBJ2-1; 13 bases agree with TRBD2. Losses at the gene ends were 6 bases for V and 9 bases for J; bases not matched to a gene: 5. This CDR3 has 14 amino acids. The V gene's germline CDR1 is SNHLY and CDR2 FYNNEI. CDR3 region: CASRGTSGAVEQFF. CDR3 bases: TGTGCCAGCAGGGGGACTAGCGGGGCCGTTGAGCAGTTCTTC.

This rearrangement joins TRBV14 to TRBJ2-7; 8 bases align to TRBD1. This CDR3 comprises 13 residues. From germline, CDR1 is SGHDN and CDR2 FVKESK. Trimming cost V 5 bases and J 1 base; bases outside gene matches: 1. The DNA for the CDR3 is TGTGCCAGCAGCTGGACAGGGTCCTACGAGCAGTACTTC. It translates to CASSWTGSYEQYF. Filled out from reference TRBV14 and TRBJ2-7, the complete variable domain reads EAGVTQFPSHSVIEKGQTVTLRCDPISGHDNLYWYRRVMGKEIKFLLHFVKESKQDESGMPNNRFLAERTGGTYSTLKVQPAELEDSGVYFCASSWTGSYEQYFGPGTRLTVT.

The chain couples TRBV7-9 to TRBJ1-2; weak D call: TRBD1 (5 bases). Trimming cost V 3 bases and J 0 bases, with 17 bases left between them. CDR1 SEHNR and CDR2 FQNEAQ come from the germline V gene (reference sequence). This CDR3 comprises 17 residues. Here the CDR3 reads CASSFWGTASANYGYTF. CDR3 sequence (DNA): TGTGCCAGCAGCTTCTGGGGCACAGCCTCAGCTAACTATGGCTACACCTTC.

V usage is TRBV19 and J usage is TRBJ1-5, with 9 nucleotides matching TRBD1. The CDR3 extends over 16 amino acids. Germline CDR1 is LNHDA and CDR2 is SQIVND (reference sequence). With 3 bases clipped from V and 2 bases from J, the junction kept 5 bases outside the gene matches. The CDR3 DNA follows: TGTGCCAGTAGTATCGAAACAGGGGGCGGCAATCAGCCCCAGCATTTT. Protein product: CASSIETGGGNQPQHF. The variable domain in full, completed from reference TRBV19 and TRBJ1-5, reads DGGITQSPKYLFRKEGQNVTLSCEQNLNHDAMYWYRQDPGQGLRLIYYSQIVNDFQKGDIAEGYSVSREKKESFPLTVTSAQKNPTAFYLCASSIETGGGNQPQHFGDGTRLSIL.

The J gene is TRBJ1-5, the V gene TRBV19; D not resolved. V dropped 7 bases and J dropped 0 bases, with 16 bases sitting between them. Germline-derived CDR1 and CDR2 are LNHDA and SQIVND (reference sequence). The CDR3 is 16 residues long. The CDR3 loop reads CASTTAADYSNQPQHF. DNA of the CDR3: TGTGCCAGTACAACAGCCGCTGATTATAGCAATCAGCCCCAGCATTTT.

V is TRBV5-1 and J is TRBJ1-3; 7 bases are shared with TRBD1. With V trimmed by 5 bases and J by 4 bases, 9 bases remained unmatched. Germline CDR1 reads SGHRS; CDR2 reads YFSETQ. The CDR3 totals 15 residues. The CDR3 is CASSSSGTDGNTIYF. As DNA, the CDR3 is TGCGCCAGCAGTTCCTCCGGGACAGACGGAAACACCATATATTTT.

The chain employs TRBV28 and TRBJ1-5, with TRBD1 identical over 9 bases. V was clipped by 3 bases and J by 5 bases; unmatched bases: 8. The germline CDR1 and CDR2 sequences are MDHEN and SYDVKM. This CDR3 comprises 16 residues. The CDR3 here is CASSFSGTGSHQPQHF. CDR3 DNA sequence: TGTGCCAGCAGTTTTTCCGGGACAGGGAGCCATCAGCCCCAGCATTTT.